The TCR beta chain described here comes from a study of OX40 agonist ivuxolimab in advanced cancers. Study at large: The study treated patients with ivuxolimab, an agonistic anti-OX40 (CD134) antibody.

The study, taken as a whole, reports: Nonresponders included some who also had low normalized T-cell clonal expansion.

The CDR3 covers 14 residues. The germline V and J ends were trimmed by 7 bases and 5 bases, with 16 bases remaining between them. The germline gives CDR1 SNHLY, CDR2 FYNNEI. Repertoires were generated with immunoSEQ multiplex PCR, while TCRdb's copy carries only in-frame clones and drops some. The sample yields 55,000 to 75,000 clones, 92% seen once. This clone came up once. The antigen remains undetermined. The sequence was obtained from an adult with an advanced solid tumor such as melanoma, head and neck, liver or kidney cancer. The chain employs TRBV2 and TRBJ2-3; D possibly matches TRBD1 or TRBD2 (5 bases each). The specimen comprised CD4+ or CD8+ T cells sorted from blood, sampled in a trial of the OX40 agonist ivuxolimab. In DNA, the CDR3 is TGTGCCAGCACTCCTAGCTATCAGGGAGATACGCAGTATTTT. Translation gives CASTPSYQGDTQYF.